The sample holds one count of the clone carrying this T cell receptor (beta chain). Germline V gene sequence: CDR1 SGHNT, CDR2 YENEEA. This CDR3 is built from 13 residues. Trimming left V 3 bases short and J 5 bases short, with 11 bases between. These data belong to a study of CD8 T cells in Susac syndrome. Random hexamers primed reverse transcription of about 0.5 to 1 ug RNA. Coverage of TCR beta CDR3 amplification by immunoSEQ multiplex PCR extended to 54 Vbeta and 13 Jbeta. One entry per CDR3 protein, called by TCRdb with MiXCR from the immunoSEQ multiplex PCR reads. The repertoire consists of more than 150,000 distinct CDR3 sequences, with under 95% occurring once and the leading ten covering 0.08%. Sequencing of TCR beta was performed on blood CD8+ and CD4+ T cells. Controls were age- and sex-matched healthy donors. TEMRA cells underwent FACS enrichment and CD8+ and CD4+ T cells underwent negative isolation.

What was sequenced was CD4+ T cells from PBMCs. The sequence was obtained from a human donor in good health. J is TRBJ2-7 and V is TRBV11-3; D is possibly TRBD1 (6 bases). This chain's CDR3 is CASSLYRDHEQYF. DNA for the CDR3: TGTGCCAGCAGCTTGTACAGGGATCACGAGCAGTACTTC. Full variable domain (remainder filled in from reference TRBV11-3 and TRBJ2-7): EAGVVQSPRYKIIEKKQPVAFWCNPISGHNTLYWYLQNLGQGPELLIRYENEEAVDDSQLPKDRFSAERLKGVDSTLKIQPAELGDSAVYLCASSLYRDHEQYFGPGTRLTVT.